This paragraph reports one T cell receptor (beta chain). The antigen this receptor binds is unknown. Base-call qualities are not available, and no considerably larger clone is one nucleotide away. V has 8 bases trimmed and J has 8 bases trimmed; junction bases matching no gene number 14. CDR1 and CDR2 are read off the germline V gene (reference sequence) as MNHEY and SMNVEV. The cysteine opens and the phenylalanine closes a CDR3 of 15 amino acids. Only the CDR3 region is kept as DNA, spanning 45 bases read in frame from base 1. This sample is part of a study of blood T cell repertoires in COVID-19 (dated by TCRdb to the early 2020s). Some background on the complete study: Collaborator samples came from the United States, Italy and Spain and covered acute and convalescent phases of COVID-19. The material from the prospective study consisted of cDNA or gDNA derived from T cells, B-cell-depleted T cells, or PBMCs. Subjects who had been exposed to COVID-19, were actively infected with it, or had recovered from it provided the deeply sampled blood TCRbeta repertoires that made up the dataset. A freely available public database, intended as a resource for researchers studying the immune response to SARS-CoV-2, is where the repertoires were released. The samples were drawn from the first 160 participants of the ongoing ImmuneRACE study and from more than 1,000 subjects provided by 6 global collaborators. A de-identified subject ID, COVID-19 status, age in years and sex were almost always included in the sample metadata. Where available, HLA class I and class II types were taken from metadata supplied by the sample provider and were not determined by assay-based typing.

The immunoSEQ Assay, a bias-controlled multiplex PCR, was used to amplify TCRbeta CDR3 regions from genomic DNA. Regarding the original processing steps: The number of nucleated cells in each sample was estimated from the amplification of reference gene primers within the assay. Sequence reads were collapsed and filtered to measure the absolute abundance of every unique TCRbeta CDR3 rearrangement. For each sample, productive Simpson clonality was calculated as the square root of Simpson's diversity index over productive rearrangements. The clones in this table, taken by TCRdb from immuneACCESS, are in-frame only. Not every clone is retained; where verified, under half of the shortfall comes from an unresolved V gene, and the cause of the rest is unknown. V, J and clone size are those of that table, while D and trimming were read from the DNA. The table for this sample lists roughly 78,000 clones; around 86% of them were counted only once. The top ten clones comprise less than 2.5% of the sample.

Collaborating institutions collected whole blood in K2EDTA tubes following their own protocols. For TCRbeta analysis, collaborators shipped samples in one of three forms: frozen whole blood, isolated PBMCs, or DNA extracted from either of those sample types. What the authors observed across the whole study: Clinical and demographic metadata were provided uncurated, with the amount varying by source and participant.

Here the chain combines TRBV27 and TRBJ1-2, with TRBD1 identical over 10 junction bases. The sequence came from an older woman with acute or convalescent COVID-19. Material: peripheral blood. The DNA is as follows: TGTGCCAGCCTCAAGACGGGACAGGGGTTGGACGGCTACACCTTC. Translated, this is CASLKTGQGLDGYTF.